A selection of T cell receptor beta chains follows, all from one sample in a study of T cell changes during pregnancy in multiple sclerosis. Assay used: immunoSEQ multiplex PCR; TCRdb lists only in-frame clones, some missing. The repertoire holds some 63,000 clones, around nine tenths seen once, with just over 0.85% in the top ten. Sample: peripheral blood, taken before pregnancy. The receptors come from a female donor with multiple sclerosis, enrolled in a pregnancy study. Both conserved end residues are part of each CDR3. Each record gives: D gene, V gene, clone size, J gene, CDR3 protein, CDR3 DNA. A D gene is named only where the DNA matches it firmly. The size field is filled for only some rows; it gives once, few, many or a size class.

NA,TRBV28,NA,TRBJ1-5,CASSPWGENQPQHF,TGTGCCAGCAGCCCCTGGGGGGAAAATCAGCCCCAGCATTTT
NA,TRBV29-1,NA,TRBJ1-2,CSVGGRSHAADYPTLNF,TGCAGCGTGGGGGGTCGATCCCACGCCGCCGACTACCCGACCTTAAACTTC
TRBD1,TRBV5-4,NA,TRBJ1-2,CASSLEGGIYGYTF,TGTGCCAGCAGCTTGGAAGGGGGCATCTATGGCTACACCTTC
NA,TRBV6-1,NA,TRBJ1-3,CASSDPRGNPGNTIYF,TGTGCCAGCAGTGACCCCCGAGGAAACCCTGGAAACACCATATATTTT
NA,TRBV30,NA,TRBJ1-2,CAWTSLQDGYTF,TGTGCCTGGACCTCCCTACAGGATGGCTACACCTTC
NA,TRBV5-6,NA,TRBJ1-2,CASSLGAGTNYGYTF,TGTGCCAGCAGCTTGGGGGCGGGAACTAACTATGGCTACACCTTC
TRBD1,TRBV7-3,NA,TRBJ2-1,CASSPDRGEQFF,TGTGCCAGCAGCCCAGACAGGGGGGAGCAGTTCTTC
NA,TRBV5-6,NA,TRBJ1-4,CASSRSDGVLNEKLFF,TGTGCCAGCAGCCGTTCGGACGGGGTACTTAATGAAAAACTGTTTTTT
NA,TRBV6-1,NA,TRBJ2-7,CASSGRGLGSSSYEQYF,TGTGCCAGCAGTGGGAGGGGGCTCGGGAGTAGTTCCTACGAGCAGTACTTC
NA,TRBV9,NA,TRBJ2-3,CASSARGGSSPSTDTQYF,TGTGCCAGCAGCGCCCGGGGTGGGTCTTCCCCGAGCACAGATACGCAGTATTTT
TRBD1,TRBV16,NA,TRBJ1-6,CASSQPGQSSYNSPLHF,TGTGCCAGCAGCCAACCGGGACAGAGCTCCTATAATTCACCCCTCCACTTT
TRBD1,TRBV7-6,NA,TRBJ1-2,CASSPGTGAKGYTF,TGTGCCAGCAGCCCCGGGACAGGGGCCAAAGGCTACACCTTC
TRBD1,TRBV6-5,few,TRBJ1-2,CASSYGQGSAGYTF,TGTGCCAGCAGTTATGGACAGGGTTCGGCTGGCTACACCTTC
TRBD1,TRBV27,once,TRBJ2-2,CASSYTTGETGELFF,TGTGCCAGCAGTTACACGACAGGGGAAACCGGGGAGCTGTTTTTT
TRBD1,TRBV19,NA,TRBJ1-1,CASSIRTGGKWTEAFF,TGTGCCAGTAGTATTCGTACAGGGGGCAAATGGACTGAAGCTTTCTTT
TRBD2,TRBV7-2,NA,TRBJ2-3,CASSLDWALAGRDTQYF,TGTGCCAGCAGCTTAGATTGGGCACTAGCGGGGAGAGATACGCAGTATTTT
TRBD1,TRBV18,NA,TRBJ1-4,CASSLPGTGHEKLFF,TGTGCCAGCTCACTTCCCGGGACAGGGCATGAAAAACTGTTTTTT
NA,TRBV27,NA,TRBJ2-7,CASRLPTPRGSYEQYF,TGTGCCAGCAGATTGCCTACACCTAGAGGGTCCTACGAGCAGTACTTC